This record looks at one T cell receptor (beta chain) sequence and its context. This receptor's antigen is unknown. No much larger clonotype is one base removed from it; base qualities were not supplied. Library preparation used the immunoSEQ multiplex PCR assay. TCRdb re-hosts the immuneACCESS table, in-frame sequences only. Its copies lack some clones; in the studies checked, an unresolved V gene accounts for under half of them, and the cause for the rest is not known. This sample has around 39,000 clones in its table, and roughly 92% of those were observed once. Around 1.3% of the sample lies in the top ten. This specimen comes from a study of T cell changes during pregnancy in multiple sclerosis (dated by TCRdb to between 2019 and 2020). Looking at the study overall: Changes in the T cell repertoire over the course of pregnancy were examined in this study in women with multiple sclerosis.

CDR1 SGHAT and CDR2 FQNNGV were looked up in the germline V gene. The CDR3, cysteine through phenylalanine, is 17 amino acids long. Here the CDR3 DNA is all that survives: 51 bases in frame from base 1. The V and J ends are trimmed by 6 bases and 2 bases, leaving 23 bases between them. What was sequenced was PBMCs (not recorded whether the cells were cultured). The receptor comes from a female donor with multiple sclerosis, enrolled in a pregnancy study. The chain employs TRBV11-2 and TRBJ2-7; TRBD2 is a weak D gene call, 6 bases matching. DNA sequence: TGTGCCAGCAGTCTTATCCTCATCCGCGGGGCCCCCTACGAGCAGTACTTC. It translates as CASSLILIRGAPYEQYF.